Following are 10 T cell receptor beta chains from one sample sequenced in a study of T cell clonality in common variable immunodeficiency. TCRdb keeps only in-frame clones here, not all; method: immunoSEQ multiplex PCR. This sample carries roughly 32,000 clones, none of them present only once. Source material: peripheral blood mononuclear cells. These receptors came from a person between 18 and 75 years old in good health.

To note about this clone: From the germline J gene comes the end of the CDR3, since the read stops 3 residues before it. The chain joins TRBV7-6 to TRBJ1-2, with a weak D call TRBD1 (6 bases). The V gene's germline CDR1 is SGHVS and CDR2 FNYEAQ. This CDR3 contains 18 residues. The covered CDR3 bases are TGTGCCAGCAGCCCAACCCATGGGGGGGCGAGCAGACAAACTGAC. Its protein is CASSPTHGGASRQTD. The CDR3 as a whole reads CASSPTHGGASRQTDYTF.

This clone was seen many times. Germline is not matched at one junction end, which may reflect a read error. The read halts 3 residues ahead of the CDR3 end, with the missing end drawn from the germline J gene. The chain uses TRBV7-7 and TRBJ2-5, with TRBD2 matching over 8 bases. Germline V gene sequence: CDR1 SSHAT, CDR2 FNYEAQ (reference sequence). The CDR3 has 16 amino acids. The CDR3 is CASSSGASGSGETQYF. CDR3 bases read: TGTGCTAGCAGCTCCGGGGCCAGCGGGAGCGGGGAGACC. Full variable domain (missing parts from reference TRBV7-7 and TRBJ2-5): GAGVSQSPRYKVTKRGQDVTLRCDPISSHATLYWYQQALGQGPEFLTYFNYEAQPDKSGLPSDRFSAERPEGSISTLTIQRTEQRDSAMYRCASSSGASGSGETQYFGPGTRLLVL.

This clone was picked up many times. The read is 3 residues too short to cover the CDR3 end, so that end is filled in from the germline J gene. Other nucleotide sequences from this sample produce the same CDR3. This rearrangement joins TRBV29-1 to TRBJ2-3; D uncertain. The length of the CDR3 is 12 residues. The V gene's germline CDR1 is SQVTM and CDR2 ANQGSEA. Deletions cut 3 bases from V and 4 bases from J, with 8 bases between. The CDR3 sequence is CSVEVTADTQYF. Partial CDR3 DNA: TGCAGCGTTGAGGTAACGGCAGATACG.

This clone was seen many times. From the germline J gene comes the end of the CDR3, since the read stops 3 residues before it. This sequence joins TRBV29-1 and TRBJ2-2; possibly TRBD2 for D (8 bases). The V and J ends lost 7 bases and 4 bases respectively, with 16 bases between them. This CDR3 spans 14 amino acids. Germline V gene data show CDR1 as SQVTM and CDR2 as ANQGSEA. The part of the CDR3 DNA that was read is TGCAGCGCCCGGGAGGGGGCGCGCACCGGGGAG. It translates to CSAREGARTGE. The full CDR3 reads CSAREGARTGELFF.

This clone was picked up many times. The CDR3 goes on 3 residues after the read ends, and that part is filled in from the germline J gene. The chain joins TRBV5-1 to TRBJ2-2; 8 bases are a match to TRBD2. Germline CDR1 and CDR2: SGHRS and YFSETQ. After removal of 5 bases from V and 4 bases from J, the junction contained 7 bases not matched to a gene. The CDR3 loop spans 15 amino acids. The CDR3 loop reads CASSFSGSGTGELFF. The part of the CDR3 DNA that was read is TGCGCCAGCAGTTTCAGCGGGAGTGGCACCGGGGAG. Complete variable domain (other parts from reference TRBV5-1 and TRBJ2-2): KAGVTQTPRYLIKTRGQQVTLSCSPISGHRSVSWYQQTPGQGLQFLFEYFSETQRNKGNFPGRFSGRQFSNSRSEMNVSTLELGDSALYLCASSFSGSGTGELFFGEGSRLTVL.

In its sample, this clone was seen many times. The sequenced fragment ends 3 residues before the CDR3 boundary, so the rest is inferred from the germline J gene. The gene calls are TRBV5-1 and TRBJ2-3; TRBD2 matches 11 bases. This CDR3 region has 16 residues. The junction had 9 bases not matched to a gene; V was cut back by 4 bases and J by 5 bases. Germline CDR1 SGHRS, CDR2 YFSETQ. The CDR3 sequence: CASSQSLAGGLDTQYF. Incomplete CDR3 DNA: TGCGCCAGCAGCCAAAGCCTAGCGGGAGGTTTAGATACG.

This clone has a count of ten or more. The read terminates 3 residues ahead of where the CDR3 ends, so the germline J gene completes it. The genes are TRBV7-6 and TRBJ2-3, with 10 bases identical to TRBD2. The CDR3 spans 18 residues. Trimming took 2 bases from V and 2 from J; bases not matched to a gene: 10. Germline lookup yields CDR1 SGHVS and CDR2 FNYEAQ. The CDR3 bases that were read are TGTGCCAGCAGCTTAAGAGGGACTAGCGCGAGAATCACAGATACG. Residues: CASSLRGTSARITDT. The CDR3 in full is CASSLRGTSARITDTQYF.

This clone came up many times. This CDR3 is CASSLDGGRADEQFF. CDR3 DNA (partial): TGTGCCAGCAGCTTAGATGGCGGGAGGGCAGATGAG. V is TRBV13 and J is TRBJ2-1; 9 positions agree with TRBD2. The read falls 3 residues short of the CDR3 end, and the missing part is taken from the germline J gene. V lost 1 base and J lost 8; bases outside the gene matches: 6. This CDR3 is built from 15 residues. Looked up from germline, CDR1 is PRHDT and CDR2 is FYEKMQ (reference sequence). The full variable domain, with the rest looked up from reference TRBV13 and TRBJ2-1, is AAGVIQSPRHLIKEKRETATLKCYPIPRHDTVYWYQQGPGQDPQFLISFYEKMQSDKGSIPDRFSAQQFSDYHSELNMSSLELGDSALYFCASSLDGGRADEQFFGPGTRLTVL.

This clone was seen at least ten times. The read ends 3 residues shy of where the CDR3 ends; the end is completed using the germline J gene. This rearrangement joins TRBV7-9 to TRBJ2-1, with TRBD2 matching 8 bases. With 5 bases clipped from V and 6 bases from J, the junction kept 3 bases outside the gene matches. CDR1 and CDR2 from the germline V gene are SEHNR and FQNEAQ (reference sequence). The CDR3 is 13 residues long. The CDR3 reads CASSLGTSNEQFF. CDR3 DNA, as far as it was read: TGTGCCAGCAGCCTCGGGACTAGCAATGAG.

In this sample, this clone turned up many times. The read ends 3 residues early relative to the CDR3; the germline J gene fills the gap. The chain couples TRBV7-9 to TRBJ1-4, with D maybe TRBD1 (5 bases). The CDR3 is 13 amino acids. V was clipped by 8 bases and J by 6 bases, with 13 bases between them. Looked up from germline, CDR1 is SEHNR and CDR2 is FQNEAQ (reference sequence). This CDR3 is CASAGSSDEKLFF. CDR3 bases read: TGTGCCAGCGCAGGGTCTTCAGATGAAAAA.